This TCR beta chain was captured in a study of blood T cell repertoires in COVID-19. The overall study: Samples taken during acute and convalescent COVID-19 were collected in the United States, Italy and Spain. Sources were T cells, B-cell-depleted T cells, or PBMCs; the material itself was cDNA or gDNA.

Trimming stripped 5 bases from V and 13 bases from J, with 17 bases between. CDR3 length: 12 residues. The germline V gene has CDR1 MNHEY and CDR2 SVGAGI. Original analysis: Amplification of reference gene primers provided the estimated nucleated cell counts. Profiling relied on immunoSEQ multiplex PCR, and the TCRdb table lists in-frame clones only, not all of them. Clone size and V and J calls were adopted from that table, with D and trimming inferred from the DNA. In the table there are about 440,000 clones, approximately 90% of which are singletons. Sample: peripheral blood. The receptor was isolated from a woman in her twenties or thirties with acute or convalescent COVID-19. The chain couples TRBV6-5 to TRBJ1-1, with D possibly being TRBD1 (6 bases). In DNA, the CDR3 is TGTGCCAGCAGTCCCGGGGGGGGGCAGGGTTTCTTT. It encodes CASSPGGGQGFF.